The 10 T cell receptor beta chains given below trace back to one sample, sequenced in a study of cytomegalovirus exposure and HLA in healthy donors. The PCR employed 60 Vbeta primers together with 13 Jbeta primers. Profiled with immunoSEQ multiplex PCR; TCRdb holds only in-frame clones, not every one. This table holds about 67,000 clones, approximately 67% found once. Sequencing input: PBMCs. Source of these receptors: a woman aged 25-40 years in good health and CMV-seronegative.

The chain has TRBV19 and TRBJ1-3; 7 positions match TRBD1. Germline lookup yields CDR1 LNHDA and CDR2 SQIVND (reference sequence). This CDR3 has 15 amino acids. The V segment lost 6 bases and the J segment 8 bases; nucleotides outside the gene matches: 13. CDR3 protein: CASRRGGSRGDTIYF. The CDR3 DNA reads TGTGCCAGTAGACGAGGGGGCAGTCGTGGGGACACCATATATTTT.

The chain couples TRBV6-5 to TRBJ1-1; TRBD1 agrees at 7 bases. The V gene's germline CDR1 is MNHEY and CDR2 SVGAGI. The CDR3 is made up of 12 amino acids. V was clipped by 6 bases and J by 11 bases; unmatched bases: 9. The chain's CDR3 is CASRTGQERAFF. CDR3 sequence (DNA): TGTGCCAGCAGAACAGGACAGGAGAGGGCTTTCTTT.

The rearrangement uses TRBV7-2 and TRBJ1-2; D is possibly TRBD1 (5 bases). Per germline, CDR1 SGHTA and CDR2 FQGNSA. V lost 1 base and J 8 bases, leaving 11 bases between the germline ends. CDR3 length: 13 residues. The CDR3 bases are TGTGCCAGCAGCTTAGAAGGGGTGAGGGGCTACACCTTC. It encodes CASSLEGVRGYTF.

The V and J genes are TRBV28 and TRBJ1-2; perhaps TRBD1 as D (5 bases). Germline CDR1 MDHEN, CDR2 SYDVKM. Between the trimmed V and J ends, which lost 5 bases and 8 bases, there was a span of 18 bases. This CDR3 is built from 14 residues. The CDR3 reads CASSPGGILGGYTF. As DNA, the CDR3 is TGTGCCAGCAGTCCCGGGGGTATCCTTGGGGGCTACACCTTC.

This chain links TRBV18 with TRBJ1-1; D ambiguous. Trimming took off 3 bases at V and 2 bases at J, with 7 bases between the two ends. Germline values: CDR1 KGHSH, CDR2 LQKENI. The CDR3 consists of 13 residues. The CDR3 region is CASSPAGNTEAFF. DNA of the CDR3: TGTGCCAGCTCACCGGCAGGAAACACTGAAGCTTTCTTT.

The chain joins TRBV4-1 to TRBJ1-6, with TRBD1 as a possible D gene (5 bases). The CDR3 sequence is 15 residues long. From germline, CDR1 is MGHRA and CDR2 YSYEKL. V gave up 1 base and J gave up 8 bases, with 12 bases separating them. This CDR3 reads CASSQVAGQDSPLHF. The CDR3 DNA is TGCGCCAGCAGCCAAGTTGCGGGGCAGGATTCACCCCTCCACTTT.

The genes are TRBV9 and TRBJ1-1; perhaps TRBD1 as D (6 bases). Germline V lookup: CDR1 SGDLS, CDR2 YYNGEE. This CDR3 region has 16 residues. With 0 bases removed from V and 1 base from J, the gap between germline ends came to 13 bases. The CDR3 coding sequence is TGTGCCAGCAGCGTAGAGGCTGGGGGCGGGAACACTGAAGCTTTCTTT. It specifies CASSVEAGGGNTEAFF.

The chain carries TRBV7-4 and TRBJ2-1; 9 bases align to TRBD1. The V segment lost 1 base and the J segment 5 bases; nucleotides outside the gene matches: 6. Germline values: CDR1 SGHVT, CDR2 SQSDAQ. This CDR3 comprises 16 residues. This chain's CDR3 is CASSLGGQGLDNEQFF. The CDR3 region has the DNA TGTGCCAGCAGCTTAGGGGGACAGGGCCTCGACAATGAGCAGTTCTTC.

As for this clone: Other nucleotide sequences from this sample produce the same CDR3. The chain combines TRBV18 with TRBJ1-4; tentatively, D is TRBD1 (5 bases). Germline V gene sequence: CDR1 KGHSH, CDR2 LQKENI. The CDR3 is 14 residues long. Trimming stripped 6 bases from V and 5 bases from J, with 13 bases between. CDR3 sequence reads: CASSLDRGNEKLFF. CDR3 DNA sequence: TGTGCCAGCTCCTTGGACCGGGGGAATGAAAAACTGTTTTTT.

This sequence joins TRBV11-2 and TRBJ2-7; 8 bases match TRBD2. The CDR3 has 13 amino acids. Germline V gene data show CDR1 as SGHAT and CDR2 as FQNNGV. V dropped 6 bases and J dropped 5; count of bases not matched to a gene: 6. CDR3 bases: TGTGCCAGCAGGGCCGGGGGGGCCGACGAGCAGTACTTC. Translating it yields CASRAGGADEQYF.